This TCR beta chain is drawn from a study of cytomegalovirus exposure and HLA in healthy donors (TCRdb year 2017). A note on the overall study: An earlier analysis of roughly 500 of the donors reported approximately 290 Gb of sequence data and 117 million unique TCR beta sequences from 150 million to 200 million T cells. About 310 gigabases of sequencing data and tens of millions of unique TCR sequences were included in an early release covering several hundred HLA-typed donors. Among the roughly 400 genotyped donors, approximately 82% belonged to the genetic ancestry cluster associated with self-reported Caucasian donors. The study was designed to test whether signatures of past pathogen exposure could be identified by cataloging public T cell receptors. The study used immunosequencing to profile the T cell repertoires of 600 to 850 subjects and linked those repertoires to cytomegalovirus serostatus. Along with the approximately 600-subject first cohort, a separate validation cohort of over a hundred different subjects was used. The study combined high-throughput TCR immunosequencing, statistical association of individual TCRs with disease status, and machine learning to predict cytomegalovirus infection status. In a later analysis, previously published TCR beta repertoires from more than 500 donors were re-analyzed and high-resolution HLA genotyping was added so that TCR occurrence patterns could be studied. The later analysis used no new phenotypic data to find candidate immune exposures, relying instead on TCR beta sequences and their occurrence across donors. To decide whether each TCR beta V gene segment behaved as functional or pseudogenic, an earlier analysis of approximately 590 of the donors relied on high-throughput TCR beta sequencing. Alongside the repertoire data, information on donor age, sex, ethnicity and CMV serostatus was compiled. In a later genetic analysis, genome-wide SNP genotypes for about 65% of the 666 donors were used, and that subset was treated as a discovery cohort. All discovery cohort repertoires had been generated on a single sequencing platform. HLA typing covered class I and class II loci at four-digit resolution. Typing coverage varied by locus: roughly 620-640 donors for A, B, C, DRB1 and DQB1; roughly 560 for DQA1; around 570 for DPA1; 450 to 480 for DPB1. Roughly five DR-DQ haplotypes were treated as single units for association and clustering because of strong linkage in the cohort. Across approximately 420 genotyped donors of the cohort, an average of 235,054 unique TCR beta nucleotide sequences per donor were sequenced, and roughly a sixth of those sequences were non-productive.

The paper's findings and limits, for the study overall: Compared with equally common non-associated chains, HLA-associated TCR beta chains in a later analysis were more clonally expanded and had lower generation probabilities. Several of the top co-occurrence clusters appeared to be linked to parvovirus B19, influenza, CMV and Epstein-Barr virus, according to a later analysis. A further reported finding was that TCR beta sequences accurately predicted the HLA-A and HLA-B alleles for most subjects in the first cohort. An association between a missense DCLRE1C variant and V-gene and J-gene trimming of TCR beta chains was found in a later genetic analysis and replicated in an independent cohort. Sequencing depth was assumed to be roughly uniform across donors in the presence/absence analyses, though that assumption may not hold. In a later analysis, the rate of TCR association differed among HLA loci, with DRB1 alleles having the most associated TCRs and HLA-C alleles having the fewest. According to a later genetic analysis, donors in an Asian-associated ancestry cluster had fewer N-insertions in productive TCRs than the approximately 650-donor mean. The cohort was sequenced for TCR beta chains only, and without alpha or paired-chain data the features that could be detected were limited. In the study, around 150 TCR beta chains were listed as associated with cytomegalovirus. Most CMV-associated TCR beta chains appeared to be HLA-restricted in a later analysis, and the HLA associations seemed to be driven largely by CMV exposure. In a later analysis, 16,951 TCR beta sequences were associated with specific HLA alleles at a false discovery rate of 0.05. HLA typing was unavailable for some donors at each locus, so association tests used only the typed subset. The authors suggested that the approach could potentially be extended to other disease states and immunological phenotypes. Across donors, most TCR sequences were observed very rarely, whereas some public TCRs were present in many individuals. Correlated functional status among segregating V segments might reflect linkage disequilibrium, but an unknown experimental factor could not be ruled out. CMV serostatus was the only immune exposure information available for the cohort. Because counts were too low, roughly 17 rarely observed V segments, including chromosome 9 orphons, were left out of the earlier analysis of some 640 of the donors. A few of the identified cytomegalovirus-associated TCR beta chains were confirmed in vitro to be specific for cytomegalovirus antigens. An earlier analysis of approximately 570 of the donors showed that most TCR beta V segments appeared in productive rearrangements either about 87% or about 30% of the time, which broadly matched IMGT annotations. Assigning TCR associations to individual alleles was difficult when HLA alleles, especially DR and DQ, strongly co-occurred. Some IMGT-functional V segments, including TRBV6-2 and TRBV6-3, could not be distinguished by the 87-base-pair reads and were therefore excluded. A cluster of highly shared sequence variants was judged likely to be a technical artifact of the sequencing pipeline. The classifier was reported to diagnose cytomegalovirus status with high specificity and sensitivity in both the original and validation cohorts.

Library creation used the immunoSEQ multiplex PCR assay. The multiplex PCR relied on a mix of 60 forward primers for TCR Vbeta segments and 13 reverse primers for TCR Jbeta segments. The CDR3 region of rearranged TCR beta genes was amplified from genomic DNA by a multiplex PCR assay. On the Illumina HiSeq System, the amplified TCR beta libraries were sequenced as 87-base-pair reads. The original methods were these. In a later analysis, tens of millions of unique TCR beta chains were counted across the 650 to 750 repertoires, and approximately 11 million of these chains were shared by at least two donors. Raw reads were error-corrected and collapsed into unique sequences with a nearest-neighbor algorithm that merged closely related sequences to remove PCR and sequencing errors. V, D and J gene segments were assigned by aligning CDR3 sequences to IMGT reference sequences. For a sequence to be retained, a match of at least six nucleotides was required to both a V gene segment and a J gene segment. A rearrangement was called productive if the CDR3 had no stop codons and remained in frame with V and J, and every other rearrangement was called non-productive. Following IMGT convention, CDR3 was defined as the stretch from the second conserved V-encoded cysteine up to the conserved J-encoded phenylalanine. Sequences without an unambiguous match to a single V gene segment were excluded from the earlier analysis of a few hundred of the donors. In an earlier analysis of several hundred of the donors, a V segment was called functional when productive rearrangements were above 56.7%, and segregating when the standard deviation between donors exceeded 5%. A statistical classification framework was developed to diagnose cytomegalovirus status using the catalog of TCR beta chain sequences. A later analysis assigned V and J genes by comparing TCR nucleotide sequences with IMGT/GENE-DB human TR gene sequences. A later analysis assigned CDR3 sequences and most-parsimonious VDJ recombination scenarios with the TCRdist pipeline. In a later analysis, each TCR beta chain was defined by its CDR3 amino acid sequence together with its V-gene family, and reads lacking a unique V-gene family were excluded. To address suspected cross-contamination and a sequencing artifact, a later analysis removed approximately 590 highly shared, low-generation-probability nucleotide sequences. In a later analysis, a clonal expansion index was calculated for each public chain from normalized within-repertoire ranks of inferred template counts. A later analysis computed generation probabilities with a VDJ recombination model fitted to out-of-frame rearrangements, and checked the results against IGoR. In a later analysis, TCR-TCR, TCR-HLA and TCR-CMV co-occurrence was scored with hypergeometric tests, and a repertoire-size bias correction was applied to TCR pairs. A later analysis estimated false discovery rates by permuting HLA or CMV assignments 20 times. In a later analysis, co-occurring TCRs were grouped with DBSCAN, and TCRdist sequence similarity was added when clustering was performed within HLA-allele-positive subsets. Co-occurrence clustering excluded repertoires with fewer than 30,000 or more than 120,000 public chains, plus five with anomalous nucleotide sharing. The clones in this table, taken by TCRdb from immuneACCESS, are in-frame only. Not every clone is retained; where verified, under half of the shortfall comes from an unresolved V gene, and the cause of the rest is unknown. For V, J and clone size, that table is used; D and trimming come from the DNA. In all, the sample holds 150,000 to 200,000 clones, and about 80% of those were seen once. Approximately 6.3% of the sample is held by the ten biggest clonotypes.

In total, more than 500 healthy bone marrow donors made up the cohort. At the time of sampling, all cohort members were nominally healthy, though unrecorded immune exposures were likely present. The donor tested CMV seropositive, placing the donor among the 250 to 350 seropositive members of the cohort. Each donor provided a peripheral blood sample, and peripheral blood mononuclear cells were used for TCR beta sequencing. Genomic DNA extraction from the blood cell samples was performed with the Qiagen DNeasy Blood Extraction Kit. Turning to this clone: Its target antigen remains unknown. One end of the junction is discordant with germline, which a read error may explain. Distinct nucleotide sequences in the sample also encode this CDR3.

For CDR1 and CDR2, the germline V gene (reference sequence) lists MNHNY and SVGAGI. Spanning cysteine to phenylalanine, the CDR3 consists of 14 amino acids. Only CDR3 DNA remains: 42 bases, in frame from the first base. This sequence uses TRBV6-6 and TRBJ1-4; perhaps TRBD1 is the D gene, with 5 bases matching. Sequencing input: PBMCs. The TCR comes from a man aged 35 to 55 in good health and CMV-seropositive. The bases read TGTGCCAGCAGTTACTCGAGACAGTCAGAAAAGCTGTTTTTT. Its translation is CASSYSRQSEKLFF.